This TCR beta chain was recovered during a study of graft-versus-host responses after intestinal transplantation. Measured with immunoSEQ multiplex PCR; TCRdb has only the in-frame clones, and not every one. The repertoire holds approximately 90,000 clones, around nine tenths seen once, with roughly 5.6% in the top ten. There are 14 residues in the CDR3. CDR1 is MNHEY, CDR2 SVGAGI, per germline. Trimming stripped 5 bases from V and 7 bases from J, with 15 bases between. To note about this clone: Its antigen remains unidentified.

The source of this sequence is a human donor who received an intestinal transplant. The V gene is TRBV6-5, the J gene TRBJ1-5; D is unresolved. The sequencing used unstimulated CD8+ T cells sorted from spleen or lymph node cells, collected before intestinal transplant. For the CDR3, the DNA is TGTGCCAGCAGTAACCCCCTAGGGTACCAGCCCCAGCATTTT. Translating it yields CASSNPLGYQPQHF.